This entry is about one T cell receptor beta chain. Reverse transcription of roughly 0.5 to 1 ug RNA was performed with random hexamers. Amplification of TCR beta CDR3 was carried out by immunoSEQ multiplex PCR, which covered 54 Vbeta and 13 Jbeta segments. TCRdb itself ran the immunoSEQ multiplex PCR reads through MiXCR, one entry per CDR3 protein. The table includes around 130,000 distinct CDR3 sequences, around 86% detected once. The data belong to a study of CD8 T cells in Susac syndrome. Sequenced: CD8+ T cells from PBMCs. The origin of this receptor is a human donor with multiple sclerosis.

CDR3 in DNA: TGTGCCAGTAGTAAGGGACTTTCCAGCTCCTACGAGCAGTACGTC. Protein product: CASSKGLSSSYEQYV. V is TRBV19 and J is TRBJ2-7, with D tentatively TRBD2 (6 bases). The CDR3 runs to 15 residues. Germline CDR1 LNHDA, CDR2 SQIVND (reference sequence). Trimming removed 4 bases from V and 0 bases from J, with 13 bases in between.